This TCR beta chain was sequenced during a study of blood T cell repertoires in COVID-19 (dated by TCRdb to 2018 to 2021). With respect to the entire study: The collaborator samples originated in the United States, Italy and Spain and spanned the acute and convalescent phases of COVID-19. HLA class I and class II types, where available, came from metadata supplied by the sample provider rather than from assay-based typing. The sample metadata nearly always contained a de-identified subject ID, COVID-19 status, age in years and sex. A freely available public database, intended as a resource for researchers studying the immune response to SARS-CoV-2, is where the repertoires were released. The samples were drawn from the first 160 participants of the ongoing ImmuneRACE study and from some 1,300 subjects provided by 6 global collaborators. The dataset comprised deeply sampled blood TCRbeta repertoires from subjects exposed to, actively infected with, or recovered from COVID-19. The material from the prospective study consisted of cDNA or gDNA derived from T cells, B-cell-depleted T cells, or PBMCs. Here is what the overall study found, with its caveats: Clinical and demographic metadata were provided uncurated, with the amount varying by source and participant.

A word on this clone: Its antigen is currently not known. One end of the junction does not line up with germline, which may come from a read error.

The immunoSEQ Assay, a bias-controlled multiplex PCR, was used to amplify TCRbeta CDR3 regions from genomic DNA. For the original study's pipeline: The number of nucleated cells in each sample was estimated from the amplification of reference gene primers within the assay. Sequence reads were collapsed and filtered to measure the absolute abundance of every unique TCRbeta CDR3 rearrangement. For each sample, productive Simpson clonality was calculated by taking the square root of Simpson's diversity index across productive rearrangements. The source is immuneACCESS, and TCRdb retained only in-frame sequences with V and J called. Part of the clones is not carried over; for the studies checked, unresolved V genes explain less than half of this, and the remainder is unexplained. V and J calls and clone size are given by that table; D and trimming were obtained from the DNA. Recorded for this sample are around 42,000 clones; around 90% of them occurred a single time. The ten largest clones add up to less than 3% of the sample.

Collaborating institutions collected whole blood in K2EDTA tubes following their own protocols. For TCRbeta analysis, collaborator samples were shipped as frozen whole blood, as isolated PBMCs, or as DNA extracted from either sample type. The sequence was collected from a man in his forties or fifties with active COVID-19. The sample comprised peripheral blood.

The nucleotide sequence reads as follows: TGTGCCAGCAGCTTAGTTGAGGTGAACTTC. Its protein reads: CASSLVEVNF. Recombination connected TRBV7-2 to TRBJ2-7, with the D gene not clear enough to name. CDR1 SGHTA and CDR2 FQGNSA are derived from the germline V gene. There are 10 amino acids in the CDR3, from cysteine to phenylalanine inclusive. This entry keeps only the CDR3 DNA: 30 bases, framed from base 1.